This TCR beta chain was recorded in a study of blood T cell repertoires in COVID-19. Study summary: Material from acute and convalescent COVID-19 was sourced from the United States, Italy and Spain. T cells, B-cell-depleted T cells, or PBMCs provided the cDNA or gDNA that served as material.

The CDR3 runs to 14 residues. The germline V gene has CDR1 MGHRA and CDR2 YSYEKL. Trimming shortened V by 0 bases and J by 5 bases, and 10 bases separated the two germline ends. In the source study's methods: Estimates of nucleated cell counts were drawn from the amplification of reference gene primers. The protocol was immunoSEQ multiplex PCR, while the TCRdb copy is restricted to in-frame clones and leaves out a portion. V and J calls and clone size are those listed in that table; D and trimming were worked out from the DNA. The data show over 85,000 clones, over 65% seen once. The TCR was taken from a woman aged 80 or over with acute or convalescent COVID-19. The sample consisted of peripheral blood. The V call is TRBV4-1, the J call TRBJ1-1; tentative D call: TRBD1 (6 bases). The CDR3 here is CASSQDRQGTEAFF. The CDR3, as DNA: TGCGCCAGCAGCCAAGATCGTCAGGGGACTGAAGCTTTCTTT.